Below, 8 T cell receptor beta chains from the same sample are listed, as sequenced in a study of blood T cell repertoires in COVID-19. Repertoires were generated with immunoSEQ multiplex PCR, while TCRdb's copy carries only in-frame clones and drops some. Altogether around 62,000 clones are present, 80% to 90% being singletons, with the ten largest covering approximately 1.5%. The material sequenced was peripheral blood. Every receptor here comes from a man aged 60 to 69 with acute or convalescent COVID-19.

The chain is built from TRBV5-5 and TRBJ1-1; 7 bases match TRBD1. Germline trimming cut 5 bases from V and 3 bases from J; bases unmatched to any gene: 4. Germline V gives CDR1 SGHKS, CDR2 YYEKEE (reference sequence). The CDR3 runs to 13 residues. The CDR3 DNA sequence: TGTGCCAGCAGTCGCACAGGGGACACTGAAGCTTTCTTT. Translated, it gives CASSRTGDTEAFF.

The chain uses TRBV28 and TRBJ2-2, with D tentatively TRBD2 (7 bases). Trimming removed 3 bases from V and 2 bases from J, with 13 bases in between. The CDR3 extends over 16 amino acids. CDR1 and CDR2 from the germline V gene are MDHEN and SYDVKM. This CDR3 reads CASSFAGAFNTGELFF. CDR3 DNA sequence: TGTGCCAGCAGTTTTGCGGGGGCGTTTAACACCGGGGAGCTGTTTTTT.

This chain joins TRBV2 and TRBJ1-5; TRBD1 might be the D (6 bases). Trimming left V 5 bases short and J 3 bases short, with 17 bases between. The CDR3 length is 16 residues. Germline lookup yields CDR1 SNHLY and CDR2 FYNNEI. This chain's CDR3 is CASSLMGGAFNQPQHF. DNA for the CDR3: TGTGCCAGCAGTCTAATGGGGGGGGCCTTCAATCAGCCCCAGCATTTT.

The chain carries TRBV3-1 (or the pseudogene TRBV3-2) and TRBJ1-3; D is undetermined. Trimming removed 1 base at V and 0 bases at J, with 7 bases between. The CDR3 is 15 amino acids. Germline V CDR1 and CDR2: LGHDT, YNNKEL (reference sequence). The CDR3 bases are TGTGCCAGCAGCCAAGGGACTAACTCTGGAAACACCATATATTTT. Amino acids: CASSQGTNSGNTIYF.

This chain joins TRBV11-3 and TRBJ1-1; 8 nucleotides line up with TRBD1. Germline lookup yields CDR1 SGHNT and CDR2 YENEEA. The CDR3 has 14 amino acids. Trimming removed 1 base from V and 5 bases from J; junction bases left unmatched: 3. CDR3 DNA: TGTGCCAGCAGCTTAGGGACAGGGAGGACTGAAGCTTTCTTT. Encoded protein: CASSLGTGRTEAFF.

This chain links TRBV30 with TRBJ1-1; a possible D gene is TRBD1 (5 bases). Trimming left V 3 bases short and J 3 bases short, with 14 bases between. CDR1 GTSNPN and CDR2 SVGIG come from the germline V gene (reference sequence). This CDR3 is built from 14 residues. The chain's CDR3 is CAWRVIGGDTEAFF. The CDR3 coding sequence is TGTGCCTGGAGGGTTATCGGGGGTGACACTGAAGCTTTCTTT.

The chain recombines TRBV6-5 with TRBJ2-7; 12 bases fit TRBD1. The CDR3 has 15 residues. V gave up 5 bases and J gave up 5 bases; unmatched junction bases: 7. Germline values: CDR1 MNHEY, CDR2 SVGAGI. The CDR3 here is CASSPSGTGGHEQYF. The CDR3 DNA reads TGTGCCAGCAGTCCTAGTGGGACAGGGGGCCACGAGCAGTACTTC.

V is TRBV28 and J is TRBJ1-5; 9 nucleotides agree with TRBD1. Losses at the gene ends were 5 bases for V and 0 bases for J; bases not matched to a gene: 11. Germline lookup yields CDR1 MDHEN and CDR2 SYDVKM. This CDR3 has 18 amino acids. The CDR3 region is CASSPFGTGINSNQPQHF. CDR3 nucleotide sequence: TGTGCCAGCAGTCCCTTCGGGACAGGGATAAATAGCAATCAGCCCCAGCATTTT.